This T cell receptor beta chain was observed in a study of CD8+CD57+ T cells in acquired aplastic anemia. Across the whole study: Sorted cells (CD4+ and CD8+) yielded DNA amounts that averaged 3.2 ug. Healthy donor sequencing depth: approximately 9.9 million CD4+, around 12 million CD8+ reads.

This CDR3 comprises 14 residues. V was clipped by 4 bases and J by 2 bases, with 9 bases between them. Germline assignment: CDR1 ENHRY and CDR2 SYGVKD. Findings and limits, study-wide: Some 31 shared CD8+ CDR3s appeared highly expressed within patients' immunodominant clones. Any difference that existed in CD8+ Simpson's diversity between patients and controls was not significant.

In the case of this clonotype: Its target is unknown.

Both TCR beta VDJ combination and CDR3 sequence profiling were carried out. Genomic DNA was the template for this profiling. TCRdb analysed the reads with MiXCR anew, one entry per CDR3 protein. There are roughly 200,000 distinct CDR3 sequences in the sample; around 63% occur only once, and about 31% lies in the top ten. The TCR was taken from a human donor in good health. The genes are TRBV10-3 and TRBJ2-1; tentative D call: TRBD1 (6 bases). Sequenced sample: sorted CD4+, CD8+, or CD8+CD57+ T cells (not recorded which) from PBMCs. CDR3 region: CAISGQDAYNEQFF. The CDR3, as DNA: TGTGCCATCAGTGGACAGGACGCCTACAATGAGCAGTTCTTC.